This TCR beta chain was identified during a study of blood T cell repertoires in COVID-19. The wider study: Whether acute or convalescent, the COVID-19 samples came from the United States, Italy and Spain. Sample material is recorded as cDNA or gDNA derived from T cells, B-cell-depleted T cells, or PBMCs.

Germline-derived CDR1 and CDR2 are SGHVS and FNYEAQ. The CDR3 contains 14 residues. Trimming left V 4 bases short and J 7 bases short, with 15 bases between. In the original processing: Scientists estimated how many nucleated cells there were by amplifying reference gene primers. Produced via immunoSEQ multiplex PCR; TCRdb's table is partial and in-frame only. V and J calls and clone size are as listed in that table; D and trimming were resolved from the DNA. The sample gives 180,000 or so clones, around 86% of which show up once; roughly 8.2% is in the top ten. The V call is TRBV7-6, the J call TRBJ2-3, with D possibly being TRBD1 (6 bases). The origin of this receptor is a man in his 60s with acute or convalescent COVID-19. The specimen was peripheral blood. The CDR3 DNA is TGTGCCAGCAGCTCCCGGGACAAGGGATATACGCAGTATTTT. Encoded protein: CASSSRDKGYTQYF. The entire variable domain, with the rest obtained from reference TRBV7-6 and TRBJ2-3, is as follows: GAGVSQSPRYKVTKRGQDVALRCDPISGHVSLYWYRQALGQGPEFLTYFNYEAQQDKSGLPNDRFSAERPEGSISTLTIQRTEQRDSAMYRCASSSRDKGYTQYFGPGTRLTVL.